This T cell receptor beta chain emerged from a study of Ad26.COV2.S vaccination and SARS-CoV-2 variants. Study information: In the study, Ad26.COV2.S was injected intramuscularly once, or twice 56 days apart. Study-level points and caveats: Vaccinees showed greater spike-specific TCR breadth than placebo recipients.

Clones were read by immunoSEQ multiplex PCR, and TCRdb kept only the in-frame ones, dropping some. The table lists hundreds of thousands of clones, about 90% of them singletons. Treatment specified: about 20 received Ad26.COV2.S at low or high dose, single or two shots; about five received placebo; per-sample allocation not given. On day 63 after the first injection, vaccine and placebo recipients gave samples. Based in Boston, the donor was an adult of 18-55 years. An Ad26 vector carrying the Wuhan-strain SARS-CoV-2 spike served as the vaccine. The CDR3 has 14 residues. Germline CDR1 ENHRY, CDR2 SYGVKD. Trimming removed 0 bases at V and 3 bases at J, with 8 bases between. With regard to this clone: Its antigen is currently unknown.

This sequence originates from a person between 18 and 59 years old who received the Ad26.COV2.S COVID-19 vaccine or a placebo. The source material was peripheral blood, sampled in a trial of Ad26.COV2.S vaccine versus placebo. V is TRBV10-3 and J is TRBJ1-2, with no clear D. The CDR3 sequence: CAISESTRDYGYTF. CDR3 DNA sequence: TGTGCCATCAGTGAGTCGACGAGGGACTATGGCTACACCTTC.